The T cell receptor beta chain under discussion was sequenced for a study of Graves' ophthalmopathy and Graves' hyperthyroidism. Investigators amplified TCR beta CDR3 regions from RNA transcripts. The library came from an HTBI-primed first-round RT-PCR and a second-round multiplex PCR. TCRdb fed the multiplex PCR reads into MiXCR, producing one record per CDR3 protein. The sample contains some 1.1 million distinct CDR3 sequences, 36% of which appear only once. Hyperthyroidism patients were newly diagnosed, under 2 months' duration, aged 18 to 65. V dropped 7 bases and J dropped 0 bases, with 12 bases sitting between them. This CDR3 has 13 residues. Germline values: CDR1 SQVTM, CDR2 ANQGSEA. This clonotype was seen many times. The antigen is unknown. Study outcomes and limitations: Among expanded thyroid clonotypes above 0.001 frequency, most also occurred in blood.

The sequence derives from an adult man with Graves' hyperthyroidism. This chain joins TRBV29-1 and TRBJ1-1; D gene unclear. Sequenced material: peripheral blood or thyroid tissue (not recorded which). The CDR3, as DNA: TGCAGCGCCCGAGGGAGCATGAACACTGAAGCTTTCTTT. It specifies CSARGSMNTEAFF.